A selection of T cell receptor beta chains follows, all from one sample in a study of cytomegalovirus exposure and HLA in healthy donors. Measured with immunoSEQ multiplex PCR; TCRdb has only the in-frame clones, and not every one. Of about 150,000 clones listed, around 79% are singletons. Sequencing was done on a sample of PBMCs. The receptors derive from a man younger than 35 in good health and CMV-seronegative. The conserved cysteine and the conserved F or W are not part of the CDR3 here. The order of the fields is D gene, clone size, J gene, CDR3 length, V gene, CDR3 protein. A D gene is named only where the DNA matches it firmly. Size is omitted from some rows. Given values are once, few, many or a class for expanded clones.

d_gene: TRBD1; abundance: -; j_gene: TRBJ1-5; len: 12; v_gene: TRBV27; CDR3aa: ASSSEGAIQPQH
d_gene: -; abundance: -; j_gene: TRBJ1-2; len: 11; v_gene: TRBV19; CDR3aa: ASSLTGNYGYT
d_gene: -; abundance: -; j_gene: TRBJ1-4; len: 13; v_gene: TRBV9; CDR3aa: ASSVDGLPNEKLF
d_gene: -; abundance: -; j_gene: TRBJ1-1; len: 9; v_gene: TRBV6-5; CDR3aa: ASNTNTEAF
d_gene: TRBD2; abundance: -; j_gene: TRBJ2-2; len: 13; v_gene: TRBV4-2; CDR3aa: ASRGGLAETGELF
d_gene: -; abundance: -; j_gene: TRBJ2-3; len: 15; v_gene: TRBV4-3; CDR3aa: ASSQDAAGAPTDTQY
d_gene: TRBD1; abundance: -; j_gene: TRBJ1-1; len: 10; v_gene: TRBV7-6; CDR3aa: ASSSGGTEAF
d_gene: -; abundance: few; j_gene: TRBJ1-4; len: 12; v_gene: TRBV18; CDR3aa: ASSASGANEKLF
d_gene: TRBD1; abundance: -; j_gene: TRBJ1-3; len: 13; v_gene: TRBV9; CDR3aa: ASSGDRTSGNTIY
d_gene: -; abundance: -; j_gene: TRBJ2-3; len: 13; v_gene: TRBV7-6; CDR3aa: ASSLGASSTDTQY
d_gene: -; abundance: -; j_gene: TRBJ2-5; len: 11; v_gene: TRBV27; CDR3aa: ASSFSRLETQY
d_gene: TRBD1; abundance: -; j_gene: TRBJ2-7; len: 11; v_gene: TRBV6-1; CDR3aa: ASSPRGPYEQY
d_gene: -; abundance: -; j_gene: TRBJ1-2; len: 10; v_gene: TRBV6-6; CDR3aa: ASKLANYGYT
d_gene: -; abundance: -; j_gene: TRBJ2-3; len: 14; v_gene: TRBV9; CDR3aa: ASSDSAASPGDTQY
d_gene: TRBD1; abundance: -; j_gene: TRBJ2-1; len: 12; v_gene: TRBV4-2; CDR3aa: ASSQATGDNEQF
d_gene: -; abundance: once; j_gene: TRBJ1-6; len: 13; v_gene: TRBV9; CDR3aa: ASSVLAGANSPLH
d_gene: TRBD1; abundance: -; j_gene: TRBJ1-1; len: 12; v_gene: TRBV5-1; CDR3aa: ASSLVGQGAEAF
d_gene: -; abundance: -; j_gene: TRBJ1-2; len: 10; v_gene: TRBV10-3; CDR3aa: AISGQIYGYT
d_gene: -; abundance: once; j_gene: TRBJ1-1; len: 9; v_gene: TRBV7-8; CDR3aa: ASSSHSEAF
d_gene: TRBD2; abundance: -; j_gene: TRBJ2-5; len: 13; v_gene: TRBV7-2; CDR3aa: ASSLGGGPQETQY
d_gene: -; abundance: -; j_gene: TRBJ2-2; len: 11; v_gene: TRBV5-4; CDR3aa: ACQIANTGELF
d_gene: -; abundance: -; j_gene: TRBJ1-4; len: 12; v_gene: TRBV27; CDR3aa: ASSFQGLNEKLF
d_gene: -; abundance: -; j_gene: TRBJ2-7; len: 10; v_gene: TRBV10-3; CDR3aa: AISPRDYEQY
d_gene: -; abundance: -; j_gene: TRBJ1-2; len: 13; v_gene: TRBV6-6; CDR3aa: ASSRPGGADHGYT
d_gene: -; abundance: -; j_gene: TRBJ2-5; len: 11; v_gene: TRBV11-2; CDR3aa: AILKAAFGTQY
d_gene: TRBD1; abundance: -; j_gene: TRBJ1-1; len: 12; v_gene: TRBV7-2; CDR3aa: ASSLDRGRTEAF
d_gene: TRBD2; abundance: once; j_gene: TRBJ2-3; len: 14; v_gene: TRBV6-4; CDR3aa: ASTSVRRRGADTQY
d_gene: -; abundance: -; j_gene: TRBJ1-6; len: 13; v_gene: TRBV27; CDR3aa: ASSLGGGFVAPLH
d_gene: -; abundance: -; j_gene: TRBJ2-2; len: 10; v_gene: TRBV27; CDR3aa: ASSPLTGELF
d_gene: -; abundance: -; j_gene: TRBJ1-1; len: 14; v_gene: TRBV5-1; CDR3aa: ASSLDNRGNGAEAF
d_gene: -; abundance: -; j_gene: TRBJ1-1; len: 12; v_gene: TRBV5-1; CDR3aa: ASSLAGGSTEAF
d_gene: -; abundance: -; j_gene: TRBJ2-2; len: 13; v_gene: TRBV5-1; CDR3aa: ASSLDGQSAGELF
d_gene: TRBD2; abundance: -; j_gene: TRBJ2-3; len: 14; v_gene: TRBV12-5; CDR3aa: ASGLGLAGHTDTQY
d_gene: -; abundance: few; j_gene: TRBJ1-2; len: 12; v_gene: TRBV4-1; CDR3aa: ASRPGLTNYGYT
d_gene: TRBD2; abundance: -; j_gene: TRBJ2-7; len: 18; v_gene: TRBV4-1; CDR3aa: ASSRNRDNPSGGLSYEQY
d_gene: -; abundance: -; j_gene: TRBJ1-4; len: 14; v_gene: TRBV7-9; CDR3aa: ASSLAGGTRPGKLF
d_gene: TRBD1; abundance: few; j_gene: TRBJ2-3; len: 11; v_gene: TRBV6-5; CDR3aa: ASSQQGADTQY
d_gene: -; abundance: -; j_gene: TRBJ1-6; len: 11; v_gene: TRBV5-1; CDR3aa: ASRLDFNSPLH
d_gene: -; abundance: once; j_gene: TRBJ1-1; len: 17; v_gene: TRBV7-8; CDR3aa: ASSLWADSPHSMNTEAF
d_gene: -; abundance: -; j_gene: TRBJ1-2; len: 12; v_gene: TRBV29-1; CDR3aa: SVLDGSDSPGYT
d_gene: TRBD1; abundance: once; j_gene: TRBJ1-5; len: 14; v_gene: TRBV30; CDR3aa: AWRLDRGSSNQPQH
d_gene: TRBD1; abundance: few; j_gene: TRBJ1-6; len: 12; v_gene: TRBV27; CDR3aa: ASSRDRNNSPLH
d_gene: -; abundance: -; j_gene: TRBJ1-3; len: 12; v_gene: TRBV4-1; CDR3aa: ASSQEQAWNTIY
d_gene: -; abundance: -; j_gene: TRBJ2-3; len: 13; v_gene: TRBV11-2; CDR3aa: ASWFAGSSTDTQY
d_gene: TRBD1; abundance: -; j_gene: TRBJ2-7; len: 12; v_gene: TRBV4-3; CDR3aa: ASSPGQGSYEQY
d_gene: TRBD2; abundance: -; j_gene: TRBJ2-1; len: 20; v_gene: TRBV19; CDR3aa: ASSPPPMSSGGFLISYNEQF
d_gene: -; abundance: -; j_gene: TRBJ1-1; len: 12; v_gene: TRBV5-1; CDR3aa: ASSWDTSNTEAF
d_gene: -; abundance: -; j_gene: TRBJ2-7; len: 12; v_gene: TRBV7-8; CDR3aa: ASSLVTGSYEQY
d_gene: -; abundance: -; j_gene: TRBJ2-5; len: 12; v_gene: TRBV28; CDR3aa: ASSETGKQETQY
d_gene: -; abundance: once; j_gene: TRBJ1-5; len: 12; v_gene: TRBV6-1; CDR3aa: ASSEIDSNQPQH
d_gene: -; abundance: -; j_gene: TRBJ1-1; len: 14; v_gene: TRBV25-1; CDR3aa: ASSDRDGGRWAEAF
d_gene: -; abundance: once; j_gene: TRBJ2-1; len: 13; v_gene: TRBV19; CDR3aa: ASSTYTRDIGEQF
d_gene: -; abundance: once; j_gene: TRBJ1-1; len: 12; v_gene: TRBV19; CDR3aa: ASTRPEPGTEAF